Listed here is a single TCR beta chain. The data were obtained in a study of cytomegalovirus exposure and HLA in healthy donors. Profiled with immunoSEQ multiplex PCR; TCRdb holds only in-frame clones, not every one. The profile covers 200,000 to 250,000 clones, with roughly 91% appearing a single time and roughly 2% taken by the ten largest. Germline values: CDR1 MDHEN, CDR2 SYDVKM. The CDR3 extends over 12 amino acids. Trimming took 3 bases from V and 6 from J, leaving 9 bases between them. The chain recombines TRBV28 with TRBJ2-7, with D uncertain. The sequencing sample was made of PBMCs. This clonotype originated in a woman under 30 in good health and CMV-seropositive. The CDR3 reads CASSFPRFEQYF. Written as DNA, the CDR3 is TGTGCCAGCAGTTTCCCCAGGTTCGAGCAGTACTTC.